The following is a T cell receptor beta chain sequence with its context. Its antigen is as yet unknown. These data originate in a study of shared clonotypes between healthy human individuals. Across the whole study: Three plates each covered CD4 naive and memory; CD8 naive two, CD8 memory one. Study-level points and caveats: It was only blood that was sampled, and tissue repertoires likely differ. Naive subsets tended to show greater estimated richness than memory subsets.

The germline V and J ends were trimmed by 4 bases and 4 bases, with 10 bases remaining between them. The V gene's germline CDR1 is MGHRA and CDR2 YSYEKL. CDR3 length equals 13 residues. In the study's own analysis: Filtering was not the same, since immunoSEQ gave junction-only sequences without quality scores. TCRdb's copy holds only in-frame clones and misses some; the assay was immunoSEQ multiplex PCR. The DNA was the basis for D and trimming; V, J and clone size are from that table. The table has approximately 2,000,000 clones, just over 90% seen once. Naive CD8 cells lacked CD45RO, underwent positive selection for CCR7 and left out terminally differentiated effector memory CD45RA+ cells.

The sequencing sample was made of naive CD8+ T cells from PBMCs. The TCR was taken from a man aged 18 to 29 in good health. Some clones in this sample may be carry-over from other donors' samples. The chain carries TRBV4-1 and TRBJ1-1, with D unresolved. The CDR3 spells CASSPPPGTEAFF. CDR3 coding DNA: TGCGCCAGCAGCCCTCCCCCCGGCACTGAAGCTTTCTTT.